This T cell receptor beta chain appears in the sequencing data of a study of cytomegalovirus exposure and HLA in healthy donors (TCRdb year 2017). About the investigation overall: In an earlier analysis of approximately 640 of the donors, 276 Gb of sequence data and 117 million unique TCR beta sequences from 180 million or so T cells were reported. Donor age, sex, ethnicity and CMV serostatus were compiled together with the repertoire data. All discovery cohort repertoires had been generated on a single sequencing platform. An earlier analysis of several hundred of the donors used high-throughput TCR beta sequencing to judge whether each TCR beta V gene segment behaved as functional or pseudogenic. Of the roughly 430 genotyped donors, 65% to 90% fell in the genetic ancestry cluster associated with self-reported Caucasian donors. Both class I and class II loci were covered by HLA typing, at four-digit resolution. To predict cytomegalovirus infection status, the study brought together high-throughput TCR immunosequencing, statistical association of individual TCRs with disease status, and machine learning. The later analysis used no new phenotypic data to find candidate immune exposures, relying instead on TCR beta sequences and their occurrence across donors. An early release that covered several hundred HLA-typed donors contained approximately 300 gigabases of sequencing data and about 93 million unique TCR sequences. The T cell repertoires of around 730 subjects were profiled by immunosequencing and related to cytomegalovirus serostatus. On average, about 240,000 unique TCR beta nucleotide sequences were sequenced per donor among a few hundred genotyped donors of the cohort, with roughly 18% of those sequences being non-productive. A later genetic analysis used genome-wide SNP genotypes for about 65% of the roughly 700 donors, treating that subset as a discovery cohort. Roughly 5 DR-DQ haplotypes were handled as single units for association and clustering because linkage in the cohort was strong. In a later analysis, previously published TCR beta repertoires from 550 to 700 donors were re-analyzed and high-resolution HLA genotyping was added so that TCR occurrence patterns could be studied. Typing coverage differed by locus: A, B, C, DRB1 and DQB1 were typed in roughly 629-630 donors, DQA1 in about 500, DPA1 in roughly 590, and DPB1 in 450 to 490. The aim of the study was to test whether cataloging public T cell receptors could identify signatures of past pathogen exposure. Besides the first cohort of some 670 subjects, a separate validation cohort made up of 120 or so different subjects was used. What the study reported, not specific to this receptor: A later analysis reported that several top co-occurrence clusters appeared linked to parvovirus B19, influenza, CMV and Epstein-Barr virus. Cytomegalovirus status was reported to be diagnosed by the classifier with high specificity and sensitivity in both the original and validation cohorts. A later genetic analysis reported fewer N-insertions in productive TCRs among donors in an Asian-associated ancestry cluster than the approximately 670-donor mean. The earlier analysis of some 540 of the donors excluded 15 to 20 rarely observed V segments, including chromosome 9 orphons, because counts were too low. While some public TCRs were present in many individuals, most TCR sequences turned up only very rarely across donors. In a later analysis, HLA-associated TCR beta chains were found to be more clonally expanded and to have lower generation probabilities than equally common non-associated chains. For the cohort, immune exposure information was limited to CMV serostatus. A further reported finding was that TCR beta sequences accurately predicted the HLA-A and HLA-B alleles for most subjects in the first cohort. In a later analysis, TCR association rates were found to vary across HLA loci, with the most associated TCRs seen for DRB1 alleles and the fewest for HLA-C alleles. The sequencing pipeline was judged likely to have produced a cluster of highly shared sequence variants as a technical artifact. A later analysis associated approximately 17,000 TCR beta sequences with specific HLA alleles at a false discovery rate of 0.05. In vitro tests confirmed that three of the cytomegalovirus-associated TCR beta chains recognize cytomegalovirus antigens. Strong co-occurrence of HLA alleles, especially DR and DQ, made assigning TCR associations to individual alleles difficult. It was suggested by the authors that the approach could potentially be generalized to other disease states and immunological phenotypes. Correlated functional status among segregating V segments might be attributable to linkage disequilibrium, but an unknown experimental factor could not be ruled out. The presence/absence analyses assumed that sequencing depth was roughly uniform across donors, and that assumption may not be true. Because the 87-base-pair reads could not distinguish some IMGT-functional V segments, including TRBV6-2 and TRBV6-3, those segments were excluded. An association between a missense DCLRE1C variant and V-gene and J-gene trimming of TCR beta chains was found in a later genetic analysis and replicated in an independent cohort. Broadly in line with IMGT annotations, most TCR beta V segments showed up in productive rearrangements about 87% or about 30% of the time in an earlier analysis of approximately 640 of the donors. Because HLA typing was missing for some donors at each locus, association tests included only the typed subset. The cohort was sequenced for TCR beta chains only, and without alpha or paired-chain data the features that could be detected were limited. In a later analysis, most CMV-associated TCR beta chains were found to appear HLA-restricted, with HLA associations seemingly driven largely by CMV exposure. In the study, approximately 160 TCR beta chains were listed as associated with cytomegalovirus.

The cohort was made up of 666 healthy bone marrow donors. All cohort members were sampled while nominally healthy, although unrecorded immune exposures were likely present. The donor was CMV seropositive and belonged to the group of 250 to 300 seropositive cohort members. A peripheral blood sample was collected from each donor, and TCR beta sequencing was performed on peripheral blood mononuclear cells. The Qiagen DNeasy Blood Extraction Kit was used to extract genomic DNA from the blood cell samples. The CDR3 covers 13 residues, taking in both the cysteine and the phenylalanine. Only the CDR3 portion is preserved as DNA: 39 bases, with reading frame beginning at the first base. The junction shows trimming of 0 bases on V and 4 bases on J, plus 7 bases between the germline ends. Taken from the germline V gene, the CDR1 and CDR2 loops are SGHRS and YFSETQ. To prepare the library, the immunoSEQ multiplex PCR assay was applied. For the multiplex PCR, a mixture combining 60 forward primers for TCR Vbeta segments and 13 reverse primers for TCR Jbeta segments was used. The CDR3 region of rearranged TCR beta genes was amplified from genomic DNA by a multiplex PCR assay. On the Illumina HiSeq System, the amplified TCR beta libraries were sequenced as 87-base-pair reads. As for how the authors treated the data: A later analysis counted around 72 million unique TCR beta chains across the 650 to 800 repertoires, and about 10 million of these chains were shared by at least two donors. To remove PCR and sequencing errors, raw reads were error-corrected and collapsed into unique sequences using a nearest-neighbor algorithm that merged closely related sequences. CDR3 sequences were aligned to IMGT reference sequences to assign V, D and J gene segments. For a sequence to be retained, a match of at least six nucleotides to both a V gene segment and a J gene segment was required. Rearrangements were called productive when the CDR3 lacked stop codons and stayed in frame with V and J; all others were non-productive. CDR3 was defined according to IMGT convention as the region running from the second conserved V-encoded cysteine to the conserved J-encoded phenylalanine. Sequences without an unambiguous match to a single V gene segment were excluded from the earlier analysis of several hundred of the donors. In an earlier analysis of some 590 of the donors, a V segment was called functional when productive rearrangements were above 56.7%, and segregating when the standard deviation between donors exceeded 5%. A statistical classification framework was built to diagnose cytomegalovirus status from the catalog of TCR beta chain sequences. In a later analysis, TCR nucleotide sequences were compared against IMGT/GENE-DB human TR gene sequences so that V and J genes could be assigned. Using the TCRdist pipeline, a later analysis assigned CDR3 sequences along with most-parsimonious VDJ recombination scenarios. In a later analysis, each TCR beta chain was defined by its CDR3 amino acid sequence together with its V-gene family, and reads lacking a unique V-gene family were excluded. As a way to deal with suspected cross-contamination and a sequencing artifact, a later analysis dropped hundreds of nucleotide sequences that were highly shared and had low generation probability. For each public chain, a later analysis derived a clonal expansion index from normalized ranks of inferred template counts within each repertoire. Generation probabilities in a later analysis came from a VDJ recombination model fitted to out-of-frame rearrangements, and those results were checked against IGoR. A later analysis scored TCR-TCR, TCR-HLA and TCR-CMV co-occurrence with hypergeometric tests, applying a repertoire-size bias correction to TCR pairs. A later analysis estimated false discovery rates by permuting HLA or CMV assignments 20 times. In a later analysis, co-occurring TCRs were grouped using DBSCAN, with TCRdist sequence similarity added in when clustering inside HLA-allele-positive subsets. Repertoires with fewer than 30,000 or more than 120,000 public chains were left out of co-occurrence clustering, as were a handful of repertoires with anomalous nucleotide sharing. The source is immuneACCESS, and TCRdb retained only in-frame sequences with V and J called. Part of the clones is not carried over; for the studies checked, unresolved V genes explain less than half of this, and the remainder is unexplained. V and J calls plus clone size are reproduced from that table; the DNA served to infer D and trimming. The sample table records about 170,000 clones; 65% to 85% of these occur just once. The ten largest clonotypes hold 2.5% to 3.5% of the sample.

Regarding this clone: Its antigen remains undetermined. Base quality data are lacking; no much larger clone is found one base away.

The specimen sequenced was PBMCs. This TCR derives from a woman between 45 and 65 years old in good health and CMV-seropositive. Rearrangement joined TRBV5-1 to TRBJ1-1; the D segment could be TRBD1, given 5 matching bases. The nucleotides are TGCGCCAGCAGCTTGGCAGGGATCACTGAAGCTTTCTTT. This translates into CASSLAGITEAFF. With the rest looked up from the reference TRBV5-1 and TRBJ1-1 genes rather than sequenced, the full variable domain is KAGVTQTPRYLIKTRGQQVTLSCSPISGHRSVSWYQQTPGQGLQFLFEYFSETQRNKGNFPGRFSGRQFSNSRSEMNVSTLELGDSALYLCASSLAGITEAFFGQGTRLTVV.